This entry lists 27 T cell receptor beta chains sequenced from one sample in a study of cytomegalovirus exposure and HLA in healthy donors. PCR involved 60 Vbeta and 13 Jbeta primers. The assay was immunoSEQ multiplex PCR, and TCRdb's table has in-frame clones only and misses some. This sample has approximately 210,000 clones, with nearly 80% found just once. The specimen was PBMCs. The receptor source for this set is a male donor in good health and CMV-seronegative.

The chain uses TRBV19 and TRBJ2-1; 9 bases match TRBD2. The germline V gene encodes CDR1 LNHDA and CDR2 SQIVND (reference sequence). The V segment lost 5 bases and the J segment 2 bases; nucleotides outside the gene matches: 4. CDR3 length: 15 residues. For the CDR3, the DNA is TGTGCCAGTAGTTTCCGACTAGCGGCCTACAATGAGCAGTTCTTC. Protein: CASSFRLAAYNEQFF.

CDR3 region: CASSSGTGTSYEQYF. In DNA, the CDR3 is TGTGCCAGCAGCTCTGGTACAGGGACATCCTACGAGCAGTACTTC. The chain joins TRBV5-5 to TRBJ2-7; maybe TRBD1 (6 bases). The CDR3 is 15 amino acids. V was cut by 3 bases and J by 1 base, with 14 bases left in between. Germline CDR1 reads SGHKS; CDR2 reads YYEKEE (reference sequence).

V and J are TRBV4-1 and TRBJ1-5; D gene uncertain. The germline V and J ends were trimmed by 3 bases and 6 bases, with 12 bases remaining between them. CDR1 is MGHRA, CDR2 YSYEKL, per germline. This CDR3 contains 14 residues. As DNA, the CDR3 is TGCGCCAGCAGCCATTCTGGAGGGATTCAGCCCCAGCATTTT. This gives the protein CASSHSGGIQPQHF.

The chain combines TRBV28 with TRBJ2-7; 7 bases fit TRBD2. Germline V gene sequence: CDR1 MDHEN, CDR2 SYDVKM. The CDR3 is 15 residues long. Unmatched junction bases numbered 11, after V lost 5 bases and J lost 4 bases. The CDR3 nucleotides read TGTGCCAGCAGTCCCTCTAGCGGACACTTTTACGAGCAGTACTTC. It codes for CASSPSSGHFYEQYF.

This chain joins TRBV9 and TRBJ1-2; D not resolved. This CDR3 comprises 16 residues. Germline loops: CDR1 SGDLS, CDR2 YYNGEE. V shed 4 bases and J shed 5 bases, with 21 bases lying between them. CDR3 coding DNA: TGTGCCAGCAGCCCCGAAAGCACCTTGCGAGCTTATGGCTACACCTTC. Residues: CASSPESTLRAYGYTF. The full variable domain, rest sourced from reference TRBV9 and TRBJ1-2, is DSGVTQTPKHLITATGQRVTLRCSPRSGDLSVYWYQQSLDQGLQFLIQYYNGEERAKGNILERFSAQQFPDLHSELNLSSLELGDSALYFCASSPESTLRAYGYTFGSGTRLTVV.

The chain links TRBV21-1 to TRBJ1-5; TRBD1 is the table's D call and was not checked against the DNA. TRBV21-1 is designated a pseudogene. The CDR3 extends over 14 amino acids. The CDR3 nucleotides read TGTGCCAGCAAAAAGTTGGCCCTAACAGAGCCCCAGCATTTT. It specifies CASKKLALTEPQHF.

The chain combines TRBV7-8 with TRBJ2-5, with TRBD1 identical over 10 bases. Germline V gene lookup returns CDR1 SGHVS and CDR2 FQNEAQ. Unmatched junction bases numbered 13, after V lost 6 bases and J lost 3 bases. This CDR3 comprises 17 residues. The CDR3 DNA reads TGTGCCAGCAGTTTTATATTTGGACAGGGGGGGGAAGAGACCCAGTACTTC. It encodes CASSFIFGQGGEETQYF.

The genes are TRBV5-4 and TRBJ1-5; D remains unclear. V gave up 3 bases and J gave up 3 bases, with 19 bases separating them. Looked up from germline, CDR1 is SGHNT and CDR2 is YYREEE (reference sequence). This CDR3 contains 17 residues. CDR3 residues: CASSCPPGGRFNQPQHF. The CDR3 region has the DNA TGTGCCAGCAGCTGCCCTCCAGGCGGGCGTTTCAATCAGCCCCAGCATTTT.

The chain links TRBV4-1 to TRBJ1-4, with D possibly being TRBD1 (6 bases). Between the trimmed V and J ends, which lost 1 base and 8 bases, there was a span of 14 bases. Germline V CDR1 and CDR2: MGHRA, YSYEKL. This CDR3 has 15 amino acids. The CDR3 region has the DNA TGCGCCAGCAGCCAAGCGGGGGGGACAAGGGAAAAACTGTTTTTT. Translating gives CASSQAGGTREKLFF.

The V gene is TRBV6-4, the J gene TRBJ1-5, with 7 bases aligning to TRBD1. V was pared by 9 bases and J by 5 bases, with 7 bases of the junction left unmatched. The V gene's germline CDR1 is MRHNA and CDR2 SNTAGT. The CDR3 is 13 amino acids. The DNA for the CDR3 is TGTGCCAGACGGACAGGTATGGATCAGCCCCAGCATTTT. Its protein product is CARRTGMDQPQHF.

CDR3 DNA: TGTGCCAGCAGCATCGGACAGGGGGTTTGGGGGAACACTGAAGCTTTCTTT. Translation: CASSIGQGVWGNTEAFF. V usage is TRBV7-2 and J usage is TRBJ1-1; 10 bases line up with TRBD1. The CDR3 has 17 amino acids. With V trimmed by 5 bases and J by 1 base, 10 bases remained unmatched. Germline CDR1 SGHTA, CDR2 FQGNSA.

This chain connects TRBV28 to TRBJ1-5, with 9 bases fitting TRBD1. V shed 6 bases and J 1 base; nucleotides not matched to a gene: 7. The CDR3 is 16 amino acids. Looked up from germline, CDR1 is MDHEN and CDR2 is SYDVKM. CDR3 nucleotides: TGTGCCAGCAGCACGCCACAGGGGGCGAGCAATCAGCCCCAGCATTTT. Its translation is CASSTPQGASNQPQHF.

This chain connects TRBV5-1 to TRBJ2-7, with TRBD2 as a possible D gene (7 bases). CDR1 SGHRS and CDR2 YFSETQ come from the germline V gene. CDR3 size: 14 residues. The ends were cut back, 2 bases at V and 6 bases at J, with 15 bases in the middle. CDR3 nucleotide sequence: TGCGCCAGCAGCTTCGGGGGGCCCCCGGGCGAGCAGTACTTC. Protein sequence: CASSFGGPPGEQYF.

In this sample, this clone turned up once. The J gene is TRBJ2-1, the V gene TRBV14, with 10 bases that match TRBD2. The length of the CDR3 is 14 residues. The V gene's germline CDR1 is SGHDN and CDR2 FVKESK. V trimming: 1 base; J trimming: 6 bases; junction bases outside the gene matches: 0. The CDR3 region is CASSQGLAGNEQFF. Here the CDR3 DNA reads TGTGCCAGCAGCCAAGGACTAGCGGGCAATGAGCAGTTCTTC. Filled out from reference TRBV14 and TRBJ2-1, the complete variable domain reads EAGVTQFPSHSVIEKGQTVTLRCDPISGHDNLYWYRRVMGKEIKFLLHFVKESKQDESGMPNNRFLAERTGGTYSTLKVQPAELEDSGVYFCASSQGLAGNEQFFGPGTRLTVL.

A few counts support this clone. The chain links TRBV11-2 to TRBJ1-5; D is unresolved. The CDR3 consists of 13 residues. With 1 base removed from V and 4 bases from J, the gap between germline ends came to 5 bases. Germline V lookup: CDR1 SGHAT, CDR2 FQNNGV. In DNA form, the CDR3 reads TGTGCCAGCAGCTTAGCCGGTAATCAGCCCCAGCATTTT. Its protein product is CASSLAGNQPQHF.

A few counts support this clone. The gene calls are TRBV7-2 and TRBJ2-5, with D unresolved. V was pared by 5 bases and J by 7 bases, with 11 bases between. Germline CDR1 is SGHTA and CDR2 is FQGNSA. CDR3 length: 12 residues. The CDR3 bases are TGTGCCAGCAGCCCCATGCGCGGGACCCAGTACTTC. This codes for CASSPMRGTQYF. The variable domain in full, completed from reference TRBV7-2 and TRBJ2-5, reads GAGVSQSPSNKVTEKGKDVELRCDPISGHTALYWYRQSLGQGLEFLIYFQGNSAPDKSGLPSDRFSAERTGGSVSTLTIQRTQQEDSAVYLCASSPMRGTQYFGPGTRLLVL.

The CDR3 protein is CAWRRGSFQSTGELFF. CDR3 DNA sequence: TGTGCCTGGAGGAGGGGGTCTTTCCAATCCACCGGGGAGCTGTTTTTT. The chain combines TRBV30 with TRBJ2-2, with D perhaps matching TRBD1 (6 bases). Trimming took 3 bases from V and 4 from J, leaving 18 bases between them. The germline V gene encodes CDR1 GTSNPN and CDR2 SVGIG (reference sequence). The CDR3 runs 16 residues.

The chain couples TRBV5-1 to TRBJ2-3; tentative D call: TRBD1 (7 bases). There are 15 residues in the CDR3. Germline V gene sequence: CDR1 SGHRS, CDR2 YFSETQ. V was clipped by 2 bases and J by 2 bases, with 12 bases between them. As DNA, the CDR3 is TGCGCCAGCAGCTTCGGCAGGGGGGACACAGATACGCAGTATTTT. The encoded protein is CASSFGRGDTDTQYF. Full variable domain (missing parts from reference TRBV5-1 and TRBJ2-3): KAGVTQTPRYLIKTRGQQVTLSCSPISGHRSVSWYQQTPGQGLQFLFEYFSETQRNKGNFPGRFSGRQFSNSRSEMNVSTLELGDSALYLCASSFGRGDTDTQYFGPGTRLTVL.

The chain is built from TRBV9 and TRBJ1-6, with a tentative D call TRBD1 (5 bases). The CDR3 runs 15 residues. Germline V CDR1 and CDR2: SGDLS, YYNGEE. Deletions cut 0 bases from V and 5 bases from J, with 9 bases between. As DNA, the CDR3 is TGTGCCAGCAGCGTAGCCGGAGGGGATAATTCACCCCTCCACTTT. This encodes CASSVAGGDNSPLHF.

The rearrangement uses TRBV11-2 and TRBJ1-1; TRBD1 might be the D (6 bases). Trimming took 3 bases from V and 3 from J, leaving 17 bases between them. CDR3 length: 16 amino acids. Germline CDR1 is SGHAT and CDR2 is FQNNGV. CDR3 DNA sequence: TGTGCCAGCAGCTTGGGGGCTATCGCGCAGGACACTGAAGCTTTCTTT. The encoded protein is CASSLGAIAQDTEAFF.

V gene TRBV2 combines with J gene TRBJ1-1, with 10 bases identical to TRBD1. V gave up 6 bases and J gave up 0 bases; unmatched junction bases: 7. Germline loops: CDR1 SNHLY, CDR2 FYNNEI. The CDR3 consists of 16 residues. The CDR3 DNA follows: TGTGCCAGCAGGGGGACAGGGGAGAGGGTGAACACTGAAGCTTTCTTT. Protein product: CASRGTGERVNTEAFF.

The chain links TRBV5-1 to TRBJ2-5, with TRBD1 matching 7 bases. The germline V gene encodes CDR1 SGHRS and CDR2 YFSETQ. CDR3 length equals 15 residues. V dropped 0 bases and J dropped 3; count of bases not matched to a gene: 5. DNA of the CDR3: TGCGCCAGCAGCTTGGAAACCGGGACAGAAGAGACCCAGTACTTC. This translates into CASSLETGTEETQYF.

The chain employs TRBV29-1 and TRBJ2-6; D may be TRBD1 (6 bases). CDR1 SQVTM and CDR2 ANQGSEA come from the germline V gene. Trimming cost V 4 bases and J 9 bases, with 16 bases left between them. The CDR3 consists of 14 residues. The chain's CDR3 is CSVGLGGANNVLTF. CDR3 coding DNA: TGCAGCGTTGGGCTAGGGGGAGCGAACAACGTCCTGACTTTC.

The chain links TRBV7-6 to TRBJ2-3; 9 bases fit TRBD2. Unmatched junction bases numbered 3, after V lost 1 base and J lost 1 base. Germline values: CDR1 SGHVS, CDR2 FNYEAQ. CDR3 size: 16 residues. CDR3 DNA: TGTGCCAGCAGCTTAGGGGCGGGGGGGCGCACAGATACGCAGTATTTT. Translation gives CASSLGAGGRTDTQYF.

This clone was seen once. The CDR3 spells CASSRTSGGATDTQYF. As DNA, the CDR3 is TGTGCCAGCAGTCGTACTAGCGGGGGGGCGACAGATACGCAGTATTTT. This chain connects TRBV7-8 to TRBJ2-3; 13 positions match TRBD2. Germline-derived CDR1 and CDR2 are SGHVS and FQNEAQ. V was clipped by 6 bases and J by 3 bases; unmatched bases: 6. CDR3 length: 16 residues.

The chain employs TRBV29-1 and TRBJ2-2; TRBD1 agrees at 10 bases. V trimming: 6 bases; J trimming: 5 bases; junction bases outside the gene matches: 3. The CDR3 consists of 13 residues. Germline CDR1 reads SQVTM; CDR2 reads ANQGSEA. The chain's CDR3 is CSVGQGRTGELFF. The CDR3 DNA is TGCAGCGTGGGACAGGGGCGTACCGGGGAGCTGTTTTTT.

This chain joins TRBV5-1 and TRBJ2-2, with 9 bases matching TRBD2. The ends lost 0 bases at V and 4 bases at J; junction bases unmatched: 7. The CDR3 has 17 residues. Germline lookup yields CDR1 SGHRS and CDR2 YFSETQ. The chain's CDR3 is CASSLARRGGSTGELFF. DNA for the CDR3: TGCGCCAGCAGCTTGGCCAGGCGGGGGGGAAGCACCGGGGAGCTGTTTTTT. The entire variable domain, with the rest obtained from reference TRBV5-1 and TRBJ2-2, is as follows: KAGVTQTPRYLIKTRGQQVTLSCSPISGHRSVSWYQQTPGQGLQFLFEYFSETQRNKGNFPGRFSGRQFSNSRSEMNVSTLELGDSALYLCASSLARRGGSTGELFFGEGSRLTVL.